The 3 T cell receptor beta chains presented below share a single source sample, sequenced in a study of Ad26.COV2.S vaccination and SARS-CoV-2 variants. TCRdb's table, derived via immunoSEQ multiplex PCR, lists solely in-frame clones and lacks some. Of hundreds of thousands of clones listed, around 86% were seen once; the top ten hold more than 3%. The treatment was: roughly 20 received Ad26.COV2.S at low or high dose, single or two shots; a few received placebo; per-sample allocation not given. Collection of samples fell on day 63 after the first vaccine or placebo injection. The sequencing here drew on peripheral blood, taken in a trial of Ad26.COV2.S vaccine versus placebo. The receptors were gathered from a person between 18 and 60 years old who received the Ad26.COV2.S COVID-19 vaccine or a placebo.

The chain joins TRBV19 to TRBJ2-7, with 10 bases lining up with TRBD1. Germline trimming cut 6 bases from V and 4 bases from J; bases unmatched to any gene: 6. From germline, CDR1 is LNHDA and CDR2 SQIVND (reference sequence). CDR3 length equals 14 residues. In nucleotides, the CDR3 is TGTGCCAGTAGCCAGACAGGGGGCTCTTACGAGCAGTACTTC. Translation gives CASSQTGGSYEQYF. Together with reference TRBV19 and TRBJ2-7, the CDR3 gives the full variable domain: DGGITQSPKYLFRKEGQNVTLSCEQNLNHDAMYWYRQDPGQGLRLIYYSQIVNDFQKGDIAEGYSVSREKKESFPLTVTSAQKNPTAFYLCASSQTGGSYEQYFGPGTRLTVT.

The chain joins TRBV3-1 (or the pseudogene TRBV3-2) to TRBJ2-5, with TRBD2 matching 9 bases. Unmatched junction bases numbered 9, after V lost 5 bases and J lost 5 bases. The CDR3 runs to 15 residues. Germline V gene lookup returns CDR1 LGHDT and CDR2 YNNKEL (reference sequence). The CDR3 is CASSGSGGLRETQYF. The DNA of the CDR3 is TGTGCCAGCAGCGGTAGCGGGGGTCTTCGTGAGACCCAGTACTTC.

The chain carries TRBV4-1 and TRBJ1-1; D gene uncertain. The CDR3 loop spans 15 amino acids. With 2 bases removed from V and 1 base from J, the gap between germline ends came to 11 bases. Germline assignment: CDR1 MGHRA and CDR2 YSYEKL. The CDR3 DNA sequence: TGCGCCAGCAGCCAAACGGGCACAACGAACACTGAAGCTTTCTTT. Protein product: CASSQTGTTNTEAFF.